The rows below give T cell receptor beta chains drawn from one sample of a study of shared clonotypes between healthy human individuals. Assay: immunoSEQ multiplex PCR; the TCRdb copy retains only in-frame clones and omits some. This sample yields under 600,000 clones, of which roughly 79% are seen a single time; 12% belongs to the top ten. Sequencing used PBMCs. The source of these receptors is a woman in her 40s in good health. Some clones in this sample may be carry-over from other donors' samples. CDR3s include the opening cysteine and the closing phenylalanine or tryptophan. Fields, in order: clone size, D gene, J gene, V gene, CDR3 DNA, CDR3 protein. The D gene is left open where the match is weak. Rows give clone size only sometimes, using once, few, many, or a class for an expanded clone.

clone_size: NA; d_call: TRBD2; j_call: TRBJ2-1; v_call: TRBV7-2; cdr3_nt: TGTGCCAGCAGCTTAGGCGGGAGATCCTACAATGAGCAGTTCTTC; cdr3_aa: CASSLGGRSYNEQFF
clone_size: NA; d_call: NA; j_call: TRBJ1-2; v_call: TRBV6-5; cdr3_nt: TGTGCCAGCAGTTCCCGGACTGCCGGCTACACCTTC; cdr3_aa: CASSSRTAGYTF
clone_size: few; d_call: NA; j_call: TRBJ2-5; v_call: TRBV4-1; cdr3_nt: TGCGCCAGCAGCCGAAGGATTCGAGAGACCCAGTACTTC; cdr3_aa: CASSRRIRETQYF
clone_size: NA; d_call: NA; j_call: TRBJ2-5; v_call: TRBV5-1; cdr3_nt: TGCGCCAGCAGCTTGGGAGGGGGACGGGAGACCCAGTACTTC; cdr3_aa: CASSLGGGRETQYF
clone_size: NA; d_call: NA; j_call: TRBJ2-2; v_call: TRBV7-8; cdr3_nt: TGTGCCAGCAGCCTACTATCGGGGGCAGAATTCGGGGAGCTGTTTTTT; cdr3_aa: CASSLLSGAEFGELFF
clone_size: NA; d_call: TRBD2; j_call: TRBJ2-5; v_call: TRBV19; cdr3_nt: TGTGCCAGTAGTGCGCATCGGACTAGCGGGAGTTATGAGACCCAGTACTTC; cdr3_aa: CASSAHRTSGSYETQYF
clone_size: NA; d_call: NA; j_call: TRBJ1-3; v_call: TRBV9; cdr3_nt: TGTGCCAGCAGCGTAACTTCACTCCTCTCTGGAAACACCATATATTTT; cdr3_aa: CASSVTSLLSGNTIYF
clone_size: NA; d_call: TRBD2; j_call: TRBJ2-5; v_call: TRBV6-6; cdr3_nt: TGTGCCAGCAGTTACTCGTGGCTAGCGGGACGAGAGACCCAGTACTTC; cdr3_aa: CASSYSWLAGRETQYF
clone_size: NA; d_call: NA; j_call: TRBJ1-4; v_call: TRBV5-1; cdr3_nt: TGCGCCAGCAGCTTGACGGGGGGTAGTGAAAAACTGTTTTTT; cdr3_aa: CASSLTGGSEKLFF
clone_size: NA; d_call: NA; j_call: TRBJ2-7; v_call: TRBV18; cdr3_nt: TGTGCCAGCTCACAAGGGATCGGGGCCGCCTACGAGCAGTACTTC; cdr3_aa: CASSQGIGAAYEQYF
clone_size: many; d_call: NA; j_call: TRBJ2-7; v_call: TRBV6-1; cdr3_nt: TGTGCCAGCAGGTCTCCCCCGGGTCGCGAGCAGTACTTC; cdr3_aa: CASRSPPGREQYF
clone_size: NA; d_call: TRBD2; j_call: TRBJ2-7; v_call: TRBV4-2; cdr3_nt: TGTGCCAGCAGCCGACGCGGGACTAGCGGTCCGACCTACGAGCAGTACTTC; cdr3_aa: CASSRRGTSGPTYEQYF
clone_size: few; d_call: NA; j_call: TRBJ2-2; v_call: TRBV19; cdr3_nt: TGTGCCAGTTCGACAGCGAACACCGGGGAGCTGTTTTTT; cdr3_aa: CASSTANTGELFF
clone_size: NA; d_call: NA; j_call: TRBJ2-3; v_call: TRBV27; cdr3_nt: TGTGCCAGCAGTTTCCGAGACACAGATACGCAGTATTTT; cdr3_aa: CASSFRDTDTQYF
clone_size: NA; d_call: NA; j_call: TRBJ2-5; v_call: TRBV7-9; cdr3_nt: TGTGCCAGCAGCTTAGCGGGAGAGCAAGAGACCCAGTACTTC; cdr3_aa: CASSLAGEQETQYF
clone_size: NA; d_call: NA; j_call: TRBJ1-3; v_call: TRBV4-3; cdr3_nt: TGCGCCAGCAGCCAGCATCTGGGGAGGGTAGATGGAAACACCATATATTTT; cdr3_aa: CASSQHLGRVDGNTIYF
clone_size: once; d_call: NA; j_call: TRBJ2-7; v_call: TRBV28; cdr3_nt: TGTGCCAGCAGTTTTGGACAGTCCTACGAGCAGTACTTC; cdr3_aa: CASSFGQSYEQYF
clone_size: few; d_call: NA; j_call: TRBJ1-1; v_call: TRBV20-1; cdr3_nt: TGCAGAGTTACTTGGGGCACTGAAGCTTTCTTT; cdr3_aa: CRVTWGTEAFF
clone_size: NA; d_call: TRBD2; j_call: TRBJ2-1; v_call: TRBV9; cdr3_nt: TGTGCCAGCAGCGTAAATCCGGGACTAGGAAACAATGAGCAGTTCTTC; cdr3_aa: CASSVNPGLGNNEQFF
clone_size: NA; d_call: TRBD1; j_call: TRBJ1-2; v_call: TRBV27; cdr3_nt: TGTGCCAGCAGTGCGGACAGGGGGGACTATGGCTACACCTTC; cdr3_aa: CASSADRGDYGYTF
clone_size: NA; d_call: NA; j_call: TRBJ1-2; v_call: TRBV28; cdr3_nt: TGTGCCAGCAGTAGGGAATTCTATGGCTACACCTTC; cdr3_aa: CASSREFYGYTF
clone_size: NA; d_call: NA; j_call: TRBJ2-5; v_call: TRBV7-7; cdr3_nt: TGTGCCAGCAGCTTAAGTCGGCTTGCGCCTCAAGAGACCCAGTACTTC; cdr3_aa: CASSLSRLAPQETQYF
clone_size: NA; d_call: NA; j_call: TRBJ2-6; v_call: TRBV27; cdr3_nt: TGTGCCAGCAGTTCGCCGGGACTGCGCTCTGGGGCCAACGTCCTGACTTTC; cdr3_aa: CASSSPGLRSGANVLTF
clone_size: NA; d_call: NA; j_call: TRBJ1-2; v_call: TRBV7-9; cdr3_nt: TGTGCCAGCAGCCCGGTGGGGACCCTCAATGGCTACACCTTC; cdr3_aa: CASSPVGTLNGYTF
clone_size: few; d_call: NA; j_call: TRBJ1-1; v_call: TRBV20-1; cdr3_nt: TGCAGTGCTGTGGGAGAGCTAGAAGCTTTCTTT; cdr3_aa: CSAVGELEAFF
clone_size: NA; d_call: NA; j_call: TRBJ2-7; v_call: TRBV6-5; cdr3_nt: TGTGCCAGCAGTTACTCGAGGGGTGACTCCTACGAGCAGTACTTC; cdr3_aa: CASSYSRGDSYEQYF
clone_size: NA; d_call: NA; j_call: TRBJ2-5; v_call: TRBV5-1; cdr3_nt: TGCGCCAGCAGCTCCTCCCCCGGAGGGGGGAGCCAAGAGACCCAGTACTTC; cdr3_aa: CASSSSPGGGSQETQYF
clone_size: NA; d_call: NA; j_call: TRBJ2-7; v_call: TRBV5-4; cdr3_nt: TGTGCCAGCACAGAAGGGGGGAAGGACGAGCAGTACTTC; cdr3_aa: CASTEGGKDEQYF
clone_size: NA; d_call: NA; j_call: TRBJ2-7; v_call: TRBV20-1; cdr3_nt: TGCAGTGTCAGGGGATCCTACGAGCAGTACTTC; cdr3_aa: CSVRGSYEQYF
clone_size: NA; d_call: NA; j_call: TRBJ2-6; v_call: TRBV30; cdr3_nt: TGTGCCTCCGCCCGACTCAGCTCTGGGGCCAACGTCCTGACTTTC; cdr3_aa: CASARLSSGANVLTF
clone_size: NA; d_call: TRBD1; j_call: TRBJ2-7; v_call: TRBV5-4; cdr3_nt: TGTGCCAGCAGCTCGGACAGGTTCTCCTACGAGCAGTACTTC; cdr3_aa: CASSSDRFSYEQYF
clone_size: NA; d_call: NA; j_call: TRBJ2-7; v_call: TRBV5-6; cdr3_nt: TGTGCCAGCAGCCCGGCCAGTACAGGCGAGCAGTACTTC; cdr3_aa: CASSPASTGEQYF
clone_size: NA; d_call: TRBD2; j_call: TRBJ2-5; v_call: TRBV19; cdr3_nt: TGTGCCAGTAGTATAATAGCGGGAGGAGGCGAGACCCAGTACTTC; cdr3_aa: CASSIIAGGGETQYF
clone_size: once; d_call: NA; j_call: TRBJ2-3; v_call: TRBV11-2; cdr3_nt: TGTGCCAGCAGCTTAGATCTGATGGGCTTAGAAGATACGCAGTATTTT; cdr3_aa: CASSLDLMGLEDTQYF
clone_size: NA; d_call: NA; j_call: TRBJ2-7; v_call: TRBV7-8; cdr3_nt: TGTGCCAGCAGCTTAGCGCCAAGGGGAGAGGGGTCCTACGAGCAGTACTTC; cdr3_aa: CASSLAPRGEGSYEQYF
clone_size: NA; d_call: TRBD1; j_call: TRBJ2-2; v_call: TRBV7-7; cdr3_nt: TGTGCTAGCAGCCCGGCGGACAGGGTGTCTGGGGAGCTGTTTTTT; cdr3_aa: CASSPADRVSGELFF
clone_size: NA; d_call: TRBD1; j_call: TRBJ1-1; v_call: TRBV19; cdr3_nt: TGTGCCAGTAGTATGAGGACAGGGGCGGTGAACACTGAAGCTTTCTTT; cdr3_aa: CASSMRTGAVNTEAFF